The rows below give T cell receptor beta chains drawn from one sample of a study of blood T cell repertoires in COVID-19. Some clones are missing from TCRdb's copy, which holds only in-frame ones; the method was immunoSEQ multiplex PCR. The data contain roughly 59,000 clones, about 81% of them singletons. The specimen was peripheral blood. The receptors shown here come from a man aged 80 or over with acute or convalescent COVID-19. Both conserved end residues are part of each CDR3. A D gene is named only where the DNA matches it firmly. Size tells how often a clone was seen (once, few, many) or the class of an expanded clone, and some rows leave it out.

D: NA; J: TRBJ2-2; size: NA; V: TRBV25-1; DNA: TGTGCCAGCAGTGTGTTGGGGGGATCTAACACCGGGGAGCTGTTTTTT; CDR3: CASSVLGGSNTGELFF
D: NA; J: TRBJ1-5; size: NA; V: TRBV12-3/TRBV12-4; DNA: TGTGCCAGCAGTTGGGGCCGAGATCAGCCCCAGCATTTT; CDR3: CASSWGRDQPQHF
D: NA; J: TRBJ1-1; size: NA; V: TRBV16; DNA: TGTGCCAGCAGCCAAAGAAGGGGCATGAACACTGAAGCTTTCTTT; CDR3: CASSQRRGMNTEAFF
D: NA; J: TRBJ2-3; size: NA; V: TRBV9; DNA: TGTGCCAGCAGCATGTCCTCGTTAGATACGCAGTATTTT; CDR3: CASSMSSLDTQYF
D: NA; J: TRBJ2-5; size: NA; V: TRBV28; DNA: TGTGCCAGCAACCCAGGGGTAGGGGAGACCCAGTACTTC; CDR3: CASNPGVGETQYF
D: NA; J: TRBJ2-3; size: NA; V: TRBV5-1; DNA: TGCGCCAGCAGCTTGGGAGGGGGTAAAGATACGCAGTATTTT; CDR3: CASSLGGGKDTQYF
D: TRBD1; J: TRBJ1-5; size: NA; V: TRBV7-8; DNA: TGTGCCAGCAGCGTTCAGGGGGTTAATAGCAATCAGCCCCAGCATTTT; CDR3: CASSVQGVNSNQPQHF
D: NA; J: TRBJ2-2; size: NA; V: TRBV5-1; DNA: TGCGCCAGCAGCTTGGTCAGATCGAACACCGGGGAGCTGTTTTTT; CDR3: CASSLVRSNTGELFF
D: NA; J: TRBJ1-4; size: once; V: TRBV5-1; DNA: TGCGCCAGCAGCTCGGACAGTCGAGAAAAACTGTTTTTT; CDR3: CASSSDSREKLFF
D: NA; J: TRBJ1-3; size: NA; V: TRBV21-1; DNA: TGTGCCTTCCGGGACTTCTCTGGAAACACCATATATTTT; CDR3: CAFRDFSGNTIYF
D: NA; J: TRBJ1-6; size: NA; V: TRBV14; DNA: TGTGCCAGCAGCCAAGAGAACAGGGTCTCGGACAATTCACCCCTCCACTTT; CDR3: CASSQENRVSDNSPLHF
D: NA; J: TRBJ2-3; size: NA; V: TRBV5-6; DNA: TGTGCCAGCAGCTCCTACGAGACAGATACGCAGTATTTT; CDR3: CASSSYETDTQYF
D: NA; J: TRBJ2-7; size: NA; V: TRBV27; DNA: TGTGCCAGCAAGGGGGACCGCTCCTACGAGCAGTACTTC; CDR3: CASKGDRSYEQYF
D: NA; J: TRBJ2-2; size: NA; V: TRBV7-3; DNA: TGTGCCAGCAGCTTAACCCTTAATAGCGGGGAGCTGTTTTTT; CDR3: CASSLTLNSGELFF
D: TRBD2; J: TRBJ2-1; size: NA; V: TRBV7-3; DNA: TGTGCCAGCAGCTTTCGGGGGGGCAGCTACAATGAGCAGTTCTTC; CDR3: CASSFRGGSYNEQFF
D: NA; J: TRBJ2-7; size: NA; V: TRBV21-1; DNA: TGTGCCAGCAGCAAGACTTCTAGCGGGAGGTGTTACGAGCAGTACTTC; CDR3: CASSKTSSGRCYEQYF
D: NA; J: TRBJ1-2; size: NA; V: TRBV5-4; DNA: TGTGCCAGCAGCTTGGAGGGGGAAAGAGGCTACACCTTC; CDR3: CASSLEGERGYTF
D: TRBD1; J: TRBJ1-1; size: NA; V: TRBV24-1; DNA: TGTGCCACCAGTTCCGGGGGGGACAGTGAAGCTTTCTTT; CDR3: CATSSGGDSEAFF
D: TRBD1; J: TRBJ1-1; size: NA; V: TRBV23-1; DNA: TGCGCCAGCAGTCAATCGACAGGGGCGTCAATGAACACTGAAGCTTTCTTT; CDR3: CASSQSTGASMNTEAFF
D: TRBD1; J: TRBJ2-6; size: NA; V: TRBV7-2; DNA: TGTGCCAGCAGCTTAGCTGTAAGGGCAGGGGGTTTCAACGTCCTGACTTTC; CDR3: CASSLAVRAGGFNVLTF
D: TRBD2; J: TRBJ2-5; size: NA; V: TRBV4-3; DNA: TGCGCCAGCAGCCACACTAGCGCGACGTCTGAGACCCAGTACTTC; CDR3: CASSHTSATSETQYF
D: NA; J: TRBJ1-2; size: NA; V: TRBV6-4; DNA: TGTGCCAGCAGTGACAGGGGTCGAGCGTTTGGCTACACCTTC; CDR3: CASSDRGRAFGYTF
D: TRBD1; J: TRBJ2-5; size: NA; V: TRBV7-9; DNA: TGTGCCAGCAGTCCCCCAGGGGGCAGGCAAGAGACCCAGTACTTC; CDR3: CASSPPGGRQETQYF
D: TRBD2; J: TRBJ2-7; size: NA; V: TRBV7-3; DNA: TGTGCCAGCAGCCCCGGACTAGGTTTCTACGAGCAGTACTTC; CDR3: CASSPGLGFYEQYF
D: NA; J: TRBJ1-5; size: NA; V: TRBV5-1; DNA: TGCGCCAGCAGCTTGGAAGGAACCAGGGATCAGCCCCAGCATTTT; CDR3: CASSLEGTRDQPQHF
D: TRBD1; J: TRBJ2-2; size: many; V: TRBV6-5; DNA: TGTGCCAGCATCCCCCGGACAGGGGGCTACGGGGAGCTGTTTTTT; CDR3: CASIPRTGGYGELFF
D: NA; J: TRBJ1-4; size: NA; V: TRBV14; DNA: TGTGCCAGCAGCCAAGCCAACAGGGAGGGGGTAAAACTGTTTTTT; CDR3: CASSQANREGVKLFF
D: NA; J: TRBJ1-1; size: NA; V: TRBV28; DNA: TGTGCCAGCAGTACCTCCTTTAAGCGGGGGAGGGCTTTCTTT; CDR3: CASSTSFKRGRAFF
D: TRBD1; J: TRBJ2-7; size: NA; V: TRBV29-1; DNA: TGCAGCGTTGGTTCCCCGGACAGGGGCTACGAGCAGTACTTC; CDR3: CSVGSPDRGYEQYF
D: NA; J: TRBJ1-6; size: NA; V: TRBV11-3; DNA: TGTGCCAGCAGCTTAGGAATAGACAGACTGAATTCACCCCTCCACTTT; CDR3: CASSLGIDRLNSPLHF
D: NA; J: TRBJ2-3; size: NA; V: TRBV11-2; DNA: TGTGCCAGCAGCCTCGTTTCCGGTCCGCAGTATTTT; CDR3: CASSLVSGPQYF
D: NA; J: TRBJ1-5; size: NA; V: TRBV19; DNA: TGTGCCAGTAGTTCTCCACGGGGAAGAGGACAGCCCCAGCATTTT; CDR3: CASSSPRGRGQPQHF
D: NA; J: TRBJ2-5; size: NA; V: TRBV2; DNA: TGTGCCAGCAGTGGGACAGTTCAAGAGACCCAGTACTTC; CDR3: CASSGTVQETQYF
D: TRBD1; J: TRBJ1-1; size: large; V: TRBV27; DNA: TGTGCCAGCAGAAACATCGGGACAGCTGAAGCTTTCTTT; CDR3: CASRNIGTAEAFF
D: NA; J: TRBJ2-2; size: few; V: TRBV18; DNA: TGTGCCAGCTCACCATTGGTCAGCACCGGGGAGCTGTTTTTT; CDR3: CASSPLVSTGELFF
D: NA; J: TRBJ1-6; size: NA; V: TRBV5-4; DNA: TGTGCCAGCAGCTTGGGAGAGAACGGGGAGAATAATTCACCCCTCCACTTT; CDR3: CASSLGENGENNSPLHF
D: NA; J: TRBJ1-2; size: once; V: TRBV6-1; DNA: TGTGCCAGCAGTGAACGACAGCCCACTAACTATGGCTACACCTTC; CDR3: CASSERQPTNYGYTF
D: NA; J: TRBJ2-2; size: NA; V: TRBV3-1/TRBV3-2; DNA: TGTGCCAGCAGCCCTCGGACAGTAAACACCGGGGAGCTGTTTTTT; CDR3: CASSPRTVNTGELFF
D: TRBD1; J: TRBJ1-2; size: NA; V: TRBV5-1; DNA: TGCGCCAGCAGCGAGGGACAGGGGGACGGCTACACCTTC; CDR3: CASSEGQGDGYTF
D: NA; J: TRBJ1-6; size: NA; V: TRBV11-2; DNA: TGTGCCAGCAGCTCTCAGGGAAGAGGCGTGCCCCTCCACTTT; CDR3: CASSSQGRGVPLHF
D: TRBD2; J: TRBJ2-3; size: NA; V: TRBV27; DNA: TGTGCCAGCAGCGGGACTAGCGGAGATACGCAGTATTTT; CDR3: CASSGTSGDTQYF
D: NA; J: TRBJ2-2; size: NA; V: TRBV7-9; DNA: TGTGCCAGCAGCTTTCTCACGGGTTTTGGCGGGGAGCTGTTTTTT; CDR3: CASSFLTGFGGELFF
D: NA; J: TRBJ1-2; size: NA; V: TRBV5-8; DNA: TGTGCCAGCAGCGCCCGGCTCGGGGTTGGCTACACCTTC; CDR3: CASSARLGVGYTF
D: NA; J: TRBJ2-3; size: NA; V: TRBV7-6; DNA: TGTGCCAGCAGCCAAGTGGGCGATACGCAGTATTTT; CDR3: CASSQVGDTQYF
D: TRBD2; J: TRBJ2-2; size: NA; V: TRBV9; DNA: TGTGCCAGCAGCGTAGGTAGCGGGAGCGGTTCCGGGGAGCTGTTTTTT; CDR3: CASSVGSGSGSGELFF
D: NA; J: TRBJ2-5; size: NA; V: TRBV7-8; DNA: TGTGCCAGCAGCCCTACAGAGACCCAGTACTTC; CDR3: CASSPTETQYF
D: NA; J: TRBJ1-1; size: NA; V: TRBV28; DNA: TGTGCCAGCAGTTTCACAAGACAGCCTACCACTGAAGCTTTCTTT; CDR3: CASSFTRQPTTEAFF
D: TRBD2; J: TRBJ2-1; size: NA; V: TRBV9; DNA: TGTGCCAGCAGTGATAGCGGGGCCTACAATGAGCAGTTCTTC; CDR3: CASSDSGAYNEQFF
D: TRBD1; J: TRBJ2-3; size: NA; V: TRBV19; DNA: TGTGCCAGTAGTATAGGGACAGGCAGCACAGATACGCAGTATTTT; CDR3: CASSIGTGSTDTQYF
D: TRBD1; J: TRBJ2-7; size: many; V: TRBV7-9; DNA: TGTGCCAGCAGCTCGACCCCGGGACAGGAGACCTACGAGCAGTACTTC; CDR3: CASSSTPGQETYEQYF
D: NA; J: TRBJ1-5; size: NA; V: TRBV7-2; DNA: TGTGCCAGCAGCAGCCGACTAAGGGAGCCCCAGCATTTT; CDR3: CASSSRLREPQHF
D: NA; J: TRBJ2-7; size: NA; V: TRBV28; DNA: TGTGCCAGCACTAGCCAAGTTGCGGAAGGAGACGAGCAGTACTTC; CDR3: CASTSQVAEGDEQYF